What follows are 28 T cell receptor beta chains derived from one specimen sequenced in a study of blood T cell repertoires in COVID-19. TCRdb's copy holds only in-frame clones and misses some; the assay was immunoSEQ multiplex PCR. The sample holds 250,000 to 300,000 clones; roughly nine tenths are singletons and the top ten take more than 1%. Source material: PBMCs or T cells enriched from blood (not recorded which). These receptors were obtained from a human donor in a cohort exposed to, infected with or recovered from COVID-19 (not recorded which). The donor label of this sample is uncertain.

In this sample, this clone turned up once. CDR3 DNA sequence: TGTGCCTCAGTGGGGGACAGGGGAGGAAACACCATATATTTT. This sequence encodes CASVGDRGGNTIYF. The V call is TRBV10-3, the J call TRBJ1-3; 10 bases align to TRBD1. V lost 11 bases and J lost 4; bases outside the gene matches: 8. There are 14 residues in the CDR3. CDR1 ENHRY and CDR2 SYGVKD come from the germline V gene.

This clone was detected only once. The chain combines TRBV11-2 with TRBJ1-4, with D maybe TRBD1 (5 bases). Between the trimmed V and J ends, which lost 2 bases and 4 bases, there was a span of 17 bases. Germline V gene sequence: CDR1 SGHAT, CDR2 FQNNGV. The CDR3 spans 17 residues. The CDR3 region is CASSLRRQAGLNEKLFF. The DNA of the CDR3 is TGTGCCAGCAGCTTACGAAGGCAGGCGGGGCTTAATGAAAAACTGTTTTTT.

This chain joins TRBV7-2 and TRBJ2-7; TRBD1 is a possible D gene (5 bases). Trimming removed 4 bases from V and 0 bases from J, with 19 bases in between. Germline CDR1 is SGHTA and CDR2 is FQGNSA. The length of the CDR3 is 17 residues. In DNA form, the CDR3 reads TGTGCCAGCAGCTCTATCCCAACAGGCGCCAGCTCCTACGAGCAGTACTTC. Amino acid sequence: CASSSIPTGASSYEQYF.

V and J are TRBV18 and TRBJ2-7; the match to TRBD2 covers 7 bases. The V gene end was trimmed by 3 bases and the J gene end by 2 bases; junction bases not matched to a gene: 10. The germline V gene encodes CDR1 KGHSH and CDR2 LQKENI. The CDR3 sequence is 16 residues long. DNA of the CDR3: TGTGCCAGCTCACCCCAACGGGCTAGCGGACCCTACGAGCAGTACTTC. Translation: CASSPQRASGPYEQYF.

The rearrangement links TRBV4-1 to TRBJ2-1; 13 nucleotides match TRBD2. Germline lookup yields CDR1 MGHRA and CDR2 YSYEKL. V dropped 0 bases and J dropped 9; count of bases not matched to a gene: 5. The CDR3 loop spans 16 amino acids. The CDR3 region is CASSQELAGGPPEQFF. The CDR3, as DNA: TGCGCCAGCAGCCAAGAACTAGCGGGGGGGCCTCCTGAGCAGTTCTTC.

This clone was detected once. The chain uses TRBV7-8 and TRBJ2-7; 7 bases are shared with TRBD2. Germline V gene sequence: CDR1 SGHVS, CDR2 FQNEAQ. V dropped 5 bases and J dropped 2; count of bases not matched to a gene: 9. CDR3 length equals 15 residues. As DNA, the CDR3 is TGTGCCAGCAGCCTTCGTTCCGGGGGGACCTACGAGCAGTACTTC. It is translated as CASSLRSGGTYEQYF. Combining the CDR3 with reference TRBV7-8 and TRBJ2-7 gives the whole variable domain GAGVSQSPRYKVAKRGQDVALRCDPISGHVSLFWYQQALGQGPEFLTYFQNEAQLDKSGLPSDRFFAERPEGSVSTLKIQRTQQEDSAVYLCASSLRSGGTYEQYFGPGTRLTVT.

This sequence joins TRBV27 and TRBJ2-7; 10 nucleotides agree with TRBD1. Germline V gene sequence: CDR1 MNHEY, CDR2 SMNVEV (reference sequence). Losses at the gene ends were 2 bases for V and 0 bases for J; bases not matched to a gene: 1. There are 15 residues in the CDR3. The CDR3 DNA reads TGTGCCAGCAGTTTACGGACAGGGGGCTCCTACGAGCAGTACTTC. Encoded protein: CASSLRTGGSYEQYF.

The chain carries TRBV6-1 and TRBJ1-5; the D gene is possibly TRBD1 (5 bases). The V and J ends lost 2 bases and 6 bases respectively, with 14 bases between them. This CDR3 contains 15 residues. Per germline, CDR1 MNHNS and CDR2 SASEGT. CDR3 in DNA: TGTGCCAGCAGTGAAATAGGGGTTGGGTTTCAGCCCCAGCATTTT. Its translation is CASSEIGVGFQPQHF.

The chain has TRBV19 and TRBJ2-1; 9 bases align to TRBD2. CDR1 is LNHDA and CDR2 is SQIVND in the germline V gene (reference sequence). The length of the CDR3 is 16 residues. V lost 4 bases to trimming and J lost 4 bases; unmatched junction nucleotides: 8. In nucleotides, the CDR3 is TGTGCCAGTAGTACTGGATCGGCGGGGGGGTACAATGAGCAGTTCTTC. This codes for CASSTGSAGGYNEQFF.

CDR3 coding DNA: TGTGCCAGCAGCTCGGGACTTCAAGCCTACGAGCAGTACTTC. It encodes CASSSGLQAYEQYF. V and J are TRBV7-2 and TRBJ2-7; D might be TRBD2 (6 bases). CDR3 length: 14 residues. V was cut by 4 bases and J by 2 bases, with 12 bases left in between. CDR1 is SGHTA and CDR2 is FQGNSA in the germline V gene. Together with reference TRBV7-2 and TRBJ2-7, the CDR3 gives the full variable domain: GAGVSQSPSNKVTEKGKDVELRCDPISGHTALYWYRQSLGQGLEFLIYFQGNSAPDKSGLPSDRFSAERTGGSVSTLTIQRTQQEDSAVYLCASSSGLQAYEQYFGPGTRLTVT.

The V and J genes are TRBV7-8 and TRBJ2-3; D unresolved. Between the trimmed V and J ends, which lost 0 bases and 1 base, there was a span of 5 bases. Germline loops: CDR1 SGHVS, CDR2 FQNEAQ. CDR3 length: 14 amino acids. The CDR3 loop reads CASSLARGTDTQYF. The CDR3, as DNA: TGTGCCAGCAGCTTAGCGCGAGGCACAGATACGCAGTATTTT.

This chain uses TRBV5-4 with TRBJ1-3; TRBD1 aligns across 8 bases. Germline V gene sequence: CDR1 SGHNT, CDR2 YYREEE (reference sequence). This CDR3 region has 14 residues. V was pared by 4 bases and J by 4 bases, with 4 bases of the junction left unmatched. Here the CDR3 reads CASSNRGSGNTIYF. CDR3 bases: TGTGCCAGCAGCAACAGGGGGTCCGGAAACACCATATATTTT.

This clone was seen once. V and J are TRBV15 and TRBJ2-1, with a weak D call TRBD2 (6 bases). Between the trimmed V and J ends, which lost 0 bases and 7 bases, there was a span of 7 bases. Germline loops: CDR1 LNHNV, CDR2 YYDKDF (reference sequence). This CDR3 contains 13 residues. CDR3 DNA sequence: TGTGCCACCAGCAGAGATAGCGGTAATGAGCAGTTCTTC. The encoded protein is CATSRDSGNEQFF.

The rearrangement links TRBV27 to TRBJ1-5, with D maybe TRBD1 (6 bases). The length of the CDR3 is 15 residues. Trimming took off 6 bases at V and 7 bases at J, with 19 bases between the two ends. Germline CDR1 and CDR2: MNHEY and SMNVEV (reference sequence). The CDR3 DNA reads TGTGCCAGCAGGGGGATCGGGGGGCGAAAACAGCCCCAGCATTTT. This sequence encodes CASRGIGGRKQPQHF.

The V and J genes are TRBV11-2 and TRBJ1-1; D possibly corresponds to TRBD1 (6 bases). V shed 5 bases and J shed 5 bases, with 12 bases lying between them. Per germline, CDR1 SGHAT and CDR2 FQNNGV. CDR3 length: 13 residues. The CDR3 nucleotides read TGTGCCAGCAGCGCGACAGGTTTGACTGAAGCTTTCTTT. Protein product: CASSATGLTEAFF.

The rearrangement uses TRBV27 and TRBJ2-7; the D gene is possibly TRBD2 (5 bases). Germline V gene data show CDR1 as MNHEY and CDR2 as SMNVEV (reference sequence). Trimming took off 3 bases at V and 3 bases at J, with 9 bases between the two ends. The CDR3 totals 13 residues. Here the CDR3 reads CASSLDWGYEQYF. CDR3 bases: TGTGCCAGCAGTTTGGACTGGGGCTACGAGCAGTACTTC.

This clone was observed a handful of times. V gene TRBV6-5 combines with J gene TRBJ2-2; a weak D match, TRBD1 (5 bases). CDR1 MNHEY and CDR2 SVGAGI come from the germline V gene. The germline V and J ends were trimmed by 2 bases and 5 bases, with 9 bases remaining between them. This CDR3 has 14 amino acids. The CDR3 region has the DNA TGTGCCAGCAGTTACCAGGGTTGGACCGGGGAGCTGTTTTTT. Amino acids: CASSYQGWTGELFF.

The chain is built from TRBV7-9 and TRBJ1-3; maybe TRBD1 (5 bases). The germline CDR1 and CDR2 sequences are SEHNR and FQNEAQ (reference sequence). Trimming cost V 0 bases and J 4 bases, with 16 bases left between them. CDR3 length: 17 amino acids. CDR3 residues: CASSLAKAARGGNTIYF. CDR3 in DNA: TGTGCCAGCAGCTTAGCGAAGGCAGCCCGGGGGGGAAACACCATATATTTT. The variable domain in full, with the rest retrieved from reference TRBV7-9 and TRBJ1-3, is DTGVSQNPRHKITKRGQNVTFRCDPISEHNRLYWYRQTLGQGPEFLTYFQNEAQLEKSRLLSDRFSAERPKGSFSTLEIQRTEQGDSAMYLCASSLAKAARGGNTIYFGEGSWLTVV.

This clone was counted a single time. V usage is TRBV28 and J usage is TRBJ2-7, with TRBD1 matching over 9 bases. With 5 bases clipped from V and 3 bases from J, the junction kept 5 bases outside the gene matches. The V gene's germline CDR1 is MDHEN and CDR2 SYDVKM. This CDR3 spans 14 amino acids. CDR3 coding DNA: TGTGCCAGCAGTCCCCGGGACAGGGACTACGAGCAGTACTTC. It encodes CASSPRDRDYEQYF.

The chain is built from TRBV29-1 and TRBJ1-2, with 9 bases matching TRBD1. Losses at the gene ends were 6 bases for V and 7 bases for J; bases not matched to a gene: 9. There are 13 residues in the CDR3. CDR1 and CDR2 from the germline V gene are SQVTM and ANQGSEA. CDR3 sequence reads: CSVVGGQGGGYTF. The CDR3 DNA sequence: TGCAGCGTGGTTGGGGGACAGGGCGGTGGCTACACCTTC.

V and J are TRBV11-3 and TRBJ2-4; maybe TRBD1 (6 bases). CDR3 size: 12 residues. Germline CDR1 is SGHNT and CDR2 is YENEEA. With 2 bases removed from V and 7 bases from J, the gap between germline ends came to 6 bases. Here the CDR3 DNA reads TGTGCCAGCAGCTTAAGGGGGAACATTCAGTACTTC. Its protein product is CASSLRGNIQYF.

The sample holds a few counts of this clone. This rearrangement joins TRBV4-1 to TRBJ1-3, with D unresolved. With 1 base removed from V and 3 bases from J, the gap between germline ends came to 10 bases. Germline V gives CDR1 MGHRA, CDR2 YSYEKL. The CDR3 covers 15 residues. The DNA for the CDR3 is TGCGCCAGCAGCCAAGTAGAGGGATTTGGAAACACCATATATTTT. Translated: CASSQVEGFGNTIYF.

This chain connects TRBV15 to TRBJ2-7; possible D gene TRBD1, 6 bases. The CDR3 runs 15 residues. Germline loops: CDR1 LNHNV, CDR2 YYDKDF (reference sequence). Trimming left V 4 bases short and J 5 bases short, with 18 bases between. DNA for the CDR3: TGTGCCACCAGCAAGCGGAGACAGGCGATGGACGAGCAGTACTTC. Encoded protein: CATSKRRQAMDEQYF.

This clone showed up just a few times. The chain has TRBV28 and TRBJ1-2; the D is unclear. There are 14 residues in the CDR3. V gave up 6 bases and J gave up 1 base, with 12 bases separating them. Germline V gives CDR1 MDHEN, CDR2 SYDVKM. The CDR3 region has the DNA TGTGCCAGCAGCCGGAGTCCAAATAACTATGGCTACACCTTC. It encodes CASSRSPNNYGYTF.

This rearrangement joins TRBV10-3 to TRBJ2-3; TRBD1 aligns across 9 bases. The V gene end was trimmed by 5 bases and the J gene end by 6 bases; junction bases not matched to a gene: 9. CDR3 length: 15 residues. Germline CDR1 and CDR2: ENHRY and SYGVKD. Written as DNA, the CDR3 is TGTGCCATCAGTATAGCCGGGACAGGGTACGATACGCAGTATTTT. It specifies CAISIAGTGYDTQYF.

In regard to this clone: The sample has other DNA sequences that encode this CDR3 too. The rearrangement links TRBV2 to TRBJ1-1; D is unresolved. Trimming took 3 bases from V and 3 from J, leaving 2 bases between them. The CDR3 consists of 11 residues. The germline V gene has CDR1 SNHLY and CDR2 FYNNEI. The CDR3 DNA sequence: TGTGCCAGCAGTGACTACACTGAAGCTTTCTTT. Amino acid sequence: CASSDYTEAFF.

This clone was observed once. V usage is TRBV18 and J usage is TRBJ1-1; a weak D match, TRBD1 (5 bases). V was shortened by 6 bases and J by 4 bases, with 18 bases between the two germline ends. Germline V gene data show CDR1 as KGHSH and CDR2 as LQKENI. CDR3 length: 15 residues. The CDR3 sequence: CASSTTQGRGTEAFF. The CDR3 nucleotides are TGTGCCAGCTCCACCACGCAAGGGAGGGGCACTGAAGCTTTCTTT. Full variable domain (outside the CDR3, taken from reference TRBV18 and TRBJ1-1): NAGVMQNPRHLVRRRGQEARLRCSPMKGHSHVYWYRQLPEEGLKFMVYLQKENIIDESGMPKERFSAEFPKEGPSILRIQQVVRGDSAAYFCASSTTQGRGTEAFFGQGTRLTVV.

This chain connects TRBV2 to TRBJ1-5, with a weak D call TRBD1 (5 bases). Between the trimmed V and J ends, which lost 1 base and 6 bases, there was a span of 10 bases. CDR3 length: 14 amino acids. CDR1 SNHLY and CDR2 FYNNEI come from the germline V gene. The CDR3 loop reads CASSEEAGPQPQHF. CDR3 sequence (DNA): TGTGCCAGCAGTGAAGAGGCAGGGCCTCAGCCCCAGCATTTT.